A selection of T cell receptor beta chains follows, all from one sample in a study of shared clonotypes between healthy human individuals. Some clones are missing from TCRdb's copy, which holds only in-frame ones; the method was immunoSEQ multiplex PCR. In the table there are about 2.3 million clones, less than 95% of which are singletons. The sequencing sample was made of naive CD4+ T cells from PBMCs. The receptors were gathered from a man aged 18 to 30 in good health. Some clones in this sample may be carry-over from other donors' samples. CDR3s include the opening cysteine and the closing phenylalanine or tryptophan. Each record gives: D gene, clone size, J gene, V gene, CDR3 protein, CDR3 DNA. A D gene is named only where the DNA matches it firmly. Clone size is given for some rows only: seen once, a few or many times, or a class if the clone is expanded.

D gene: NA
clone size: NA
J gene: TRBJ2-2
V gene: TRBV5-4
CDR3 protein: CASSLSGTNTGELFF
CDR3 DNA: TGTGCCAGCAGCTTGTCAGGGACGAACACCGGGGAGCTGTTTTTT

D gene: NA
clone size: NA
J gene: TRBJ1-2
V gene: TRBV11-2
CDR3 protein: CASSLDLYPEDTTSRYTF
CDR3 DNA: TGTGCCAGCAGCTTAGATCTTTACCCAGAGGACACCACGAGTCGCTACACCTTC

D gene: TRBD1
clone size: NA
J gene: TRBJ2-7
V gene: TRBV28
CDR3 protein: CASSHRGTYEQYF
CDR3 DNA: TGTGCCAGCAGCCACAGGGGCACCTACGAGCAGTACTTC

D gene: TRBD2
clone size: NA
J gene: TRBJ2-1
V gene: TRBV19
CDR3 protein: CASSLRLAGNNEQFF
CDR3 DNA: TGTGCCAGTAGTCTAAGACTAGCGGGGAACAATGAGCAGTTCTTC

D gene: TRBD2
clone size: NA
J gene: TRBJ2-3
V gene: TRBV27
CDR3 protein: CASSLSPAGGTDTQYF
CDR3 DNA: TGTGCCAGCAGTTTATCCCCAGCGGGAGGGACAGATACGCAGTATTTT

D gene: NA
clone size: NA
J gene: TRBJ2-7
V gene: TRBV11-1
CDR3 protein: CASSLGLGRVVEQYF
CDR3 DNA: TGTGCCAGCAGCCTCGGTCTGGGCAGGGTGGTCGAGCAGTACTTC

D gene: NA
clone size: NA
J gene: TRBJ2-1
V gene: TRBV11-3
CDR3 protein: CASSVRDEQFF
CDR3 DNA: TGTGCCAGCTCAGTCCGTGACGAGCAGTTCTTC

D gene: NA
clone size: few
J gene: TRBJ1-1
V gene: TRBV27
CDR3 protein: CASSRGDPNTEAFF
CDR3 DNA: TGTGCCAGCAGTCGAGGGGACCCGAACACTGAAGCTTTCTTT

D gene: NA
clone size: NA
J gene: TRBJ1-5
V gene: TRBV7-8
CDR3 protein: CASGGGNSNQPQHF
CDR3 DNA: TGTGCCAGCGGGGGGGGGAATAGCAATCAGCCCCAGCATTTT

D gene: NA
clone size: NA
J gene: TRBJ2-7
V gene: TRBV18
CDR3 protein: CASSPFGGRIGEQYF
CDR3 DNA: TGTGCCAGCTCACCATTCGGGGGGCGGATCGGGGAGCAGTACTTC

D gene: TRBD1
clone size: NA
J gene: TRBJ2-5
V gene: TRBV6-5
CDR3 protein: CASSLGQYQETQYF
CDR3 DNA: TGTGCCAGCAGCTTGGGACAGTACCAAGAGACCCAGTACTTC

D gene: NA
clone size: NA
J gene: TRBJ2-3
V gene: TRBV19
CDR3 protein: CASSITGTAYTDTQYF
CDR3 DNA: TGTGCCAGTAGTATAACCGGGACGGCTTACACAGATACGCAGTATTTT

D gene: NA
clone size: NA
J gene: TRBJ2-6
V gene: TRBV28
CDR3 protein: CASSLWGEGSFGANVLTF
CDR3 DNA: TGTGCCAGCAGTCTGTGGGGGGAAGGTAGTTTTGGGGCCAACGTCCTGACTTTC

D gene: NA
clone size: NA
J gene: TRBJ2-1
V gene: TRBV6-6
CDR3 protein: CASTLGSGYNEQFF
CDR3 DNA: TGTGCCAGCACCCTCGGTAGCGGATACAATGAGCAGTTCTTC

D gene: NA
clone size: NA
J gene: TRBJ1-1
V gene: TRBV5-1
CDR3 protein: CASSLGGGVTEAFF
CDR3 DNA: TGCGCCAGCAGCTTGGGTGGGGGCGTCACTGAAGCTTTCTTT

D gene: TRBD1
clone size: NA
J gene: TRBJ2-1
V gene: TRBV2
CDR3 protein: CASSRDRGEDEQFF
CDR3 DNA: TGTGCCAGCAGTCGGGACAGGGGCGAGGATGAGCAGTTCTTC